The clone carrying this TCR beta chain was counted only a few times. The source of the sample is a study of blood T cell repertoires in COVID-19. Germline CDR1 is SGHRS and CDR2 is YFSETQ. The V segment lost 4 bases and the J segment 1 base; nucleotides outside the gene matches: 2. The CDR3 is 14 amino acids. The protocol was immunoSEQ multiplex PCR, while the TCRdb copy is restricted to in-frame clones and leaves out a portion. This sample carries hundreds of thousands of clones, about 87% of them seen once, and the ten largest clones take approximately 1.5%. The sequence derives from a woman between 40 and 50 years old who had recovered from COVID-19. The sequenced sample consisted of peripheral blood. This rearrangement joins TRBV5-1 to TRBJ1-1; 9 bases are shared with TRBD1. The CDR3 DNA sequence: TGCGCCAGCAGCACGGACAGGGGGAACACTGAAGCTTTCTTT. Translating it yields CASSTDRGNTEAFF. Supplemented by reference TRBV5-1 and TRBJ1-1, the full variable domain reads KAGVTQTPRYLIKTRGQQVTLSCSPISGHRSVSWYQQTPGQGLQFLFEYFSETQRNKGNFPGRFSGRQFSNSRSEMNVSTLELGDSALYLCASSTDRGNTEAFFGQGTRLTVV.